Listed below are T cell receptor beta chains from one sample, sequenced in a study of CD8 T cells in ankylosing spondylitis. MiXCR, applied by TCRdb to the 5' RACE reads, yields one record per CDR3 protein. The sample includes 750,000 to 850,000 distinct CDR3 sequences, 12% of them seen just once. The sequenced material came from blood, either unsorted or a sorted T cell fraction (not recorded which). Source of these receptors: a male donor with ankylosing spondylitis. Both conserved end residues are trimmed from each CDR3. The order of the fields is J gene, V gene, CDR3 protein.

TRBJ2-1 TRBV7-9 ASSLQRRQF
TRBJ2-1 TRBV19 ASSSGSGGLNNEQF
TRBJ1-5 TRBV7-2 ASSSGQGAGQPQH
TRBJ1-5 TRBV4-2 ASSAEQGAPDQPQH
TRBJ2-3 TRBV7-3 ASSLRGGRMDTQY
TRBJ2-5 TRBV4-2 ASSQEWVQETQY
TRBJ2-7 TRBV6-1 ASSTTRGTYEQY
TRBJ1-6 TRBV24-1 ATSDLRVH
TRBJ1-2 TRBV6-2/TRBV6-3 ASTSHIGQGLYGYT
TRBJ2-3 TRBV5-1 ASSTGAGRDTQY
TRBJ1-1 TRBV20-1 SARDRRQGFPTEAF
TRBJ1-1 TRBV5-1 ASSPQSANTEAF
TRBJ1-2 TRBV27 ASSAQQGYGYT
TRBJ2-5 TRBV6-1 ASSNRGTGYETQY
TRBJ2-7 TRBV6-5 ASSYLDTSYEQY
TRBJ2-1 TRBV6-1 ASSDPGTIYNEQF
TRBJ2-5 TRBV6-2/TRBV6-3 ASSSHREDETQY
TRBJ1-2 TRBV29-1 ITRQGALGYT
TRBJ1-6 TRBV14 ASSQMGTGNSPLH
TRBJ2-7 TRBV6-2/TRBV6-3 ASSLWGTPTYEQY
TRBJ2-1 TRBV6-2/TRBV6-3 ASSLPGGQSNEQF
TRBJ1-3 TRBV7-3 ASSLTGGSSGNTIY
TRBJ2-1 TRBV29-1 SAQEDWGANYNEQF
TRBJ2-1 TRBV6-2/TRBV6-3 ASTPSYTTNEQF
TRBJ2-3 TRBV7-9 ASSLVTPSTDTQY
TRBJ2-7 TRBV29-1 SVVAPTGSIAYEQY
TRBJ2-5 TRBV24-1 ATSDPRGVGETQY
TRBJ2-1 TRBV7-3 ASSANTGGSYNEQF
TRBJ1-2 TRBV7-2 ASSPDRDNYGYT
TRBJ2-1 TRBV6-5 ASSYRDRGHNEQF
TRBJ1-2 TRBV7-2 ASSLGRKPDNYGYT
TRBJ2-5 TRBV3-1 ASSQDHKVRGTQY
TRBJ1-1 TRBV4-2 ASSRERGGAF
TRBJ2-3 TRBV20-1 SAVVGSSDTQY
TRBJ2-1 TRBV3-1 ASSPPAAGPNEQF
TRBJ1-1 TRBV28 ASWDRGDTEAF
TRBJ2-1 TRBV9 ASSVVYGEGNEQF
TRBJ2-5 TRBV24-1 ATSDRNRGRETQY
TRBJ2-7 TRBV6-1 ASSAGTLGGEQY
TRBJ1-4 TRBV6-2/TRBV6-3 ASRTGLTNEKLF
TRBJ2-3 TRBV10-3 AISGRQGEKTDTQY
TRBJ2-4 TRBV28 ASSFSGMNIQY
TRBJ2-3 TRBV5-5 ASSLLSLGGDTQY
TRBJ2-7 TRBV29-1 SARGGSGSSYEQY
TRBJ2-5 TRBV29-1 SAIRAGGAETQY